This entry features one TCR beta chain sequence. Naive CD8 cells lacked CD45RO and underwent positive selection for CCR7, leaving out terminally differentiated effector memory CD45RA+ cells. Original analysis: There were no quality scores in the junction-only immunoSEQ sequences, so filtering differed. Produced via immunoSEQ multiplex PCR; TCRdb's table is partial and in-frame only. That table is the source of V, J and clone size, and D and trimming were worked out from the DNA. The sample consists of about 750,000 clones, around 93% of them appearing once. This sample was included in a study of shared clonotypes between healthy human individuals. The CDR3 has 14 residues. Trimming cost V 4 bases and J 2 bases, with 12 bases left between them. Germline CDR1 reads SGHRS; CDR2 reads YFSETQ.

This TCR derives from a man younger than 40 in good health. The chain recombines TRBV5-1 with TRBJ1-1, with unresolved D. Sequenced material: naive CD8+ T cells sorted from blood. CDR3 residues: CASSPLGGNTEAFF. The CDR3 coding sequence is TGCGCCAGCAGCCCGCTCGGCGGCAACACTGAAGCTTTCTTT.